This T cell receptor beta chain was identified in a study of cytomegalovirus exposure and HLA in healthy donors. The length of the CDR3 is 15 residues. From germline, CDR1 is MNHNY and CDR2 SVGAGI (reference sequence). V lost 7 bases to trimming and J lost 0 bases; unmatched junction nucleotides: 8. With 60 Vbeta and 13 Jbeta primers, the PCR was carried out. The repertoire was sequenced with immunoSEQ multiplex PCR; TCRdb's copy has only in-frame clones and lacks some. The data contain about 280,000 clones, roughly 90% of them seen just once; the ten biggest clones take up roughly 2.3%. The chain recombines TRBV6-6 with TRBJ2-7; TRBD2 agrees at 8 bases. This TCR derives from a woman in her late teens or twenties in good health and CMV-seronegative. What was sequenced was PBMCs. CDR3 region: CASITVAGFSYEQYF. The CDR3 DNA sequence: TGTGCCAGCATCACGGTAGCGGGGTTCTCCTACGAGCAGTACTTC.